One TCR beta chain is described in this entry. Its antigen target is currently unknown. At one of its ends the junction is not consistent with the germline gene, which may arise from a read error. Bulk unsorted tissue served as the source for RNA extraction, and RNA quality was assessed using a NanoDrop ND-1000 and an Agilent 2100. The donors were newly diagnosed lung cancer patients admitted for thoracic surgery in China from August to November 2014 who had not received prior chemotherapy. Anyone who had undergone radiotherapy or chemotherapy before, or who had another cancer at the same time, was left out of the study. Pieces of surgical tissue measuring about 1-2.1 cm3 were kept in RNAlater solution and held at -80 degrees C until needed. CDR1 and CDR2, looked up from the germline V gene, are SGHRS and YFSETQ. Counted from cysteine to phenylalanine, this CDR3 has 14 amino acids. Only the CDR3 DNA stays, 42 bases, in frame from base 1.

This sample was included in a study of tumor and adjacent non-tumor tissue in lung cancer (dated by TCRdb to the late 2010s). With regard to the full study: Of the cohort, 12 patients had adenocarcinoma, 2 had squamous cell carcinoma and 1 had small cell lung cancer. Among the 15 or so patients, ages ranged from roughly 31 to 85 years, approximately ten were men and 5 were women, and disease was TNM stage I to III. In total, sequencing yielded 125,075,908 productive TCRbeta reads, which works out to an average of approximately 4.1 million reads per sample. Bulk TCRbeta repertoires were compared between lung tumor tissue and matched distant non-tumor lung tissue obtained from more than twelve lung cancer patients. Some 31 paired specimens, one tumor and one normal lung sample per patient, were profiled by TCRbeta CDR3 sequencing. Results the study describes overall, beyond this receptor: Neither the sequencing platform nor unique molecular identifiers are named or mentioned anywhere in the methods. Because peripheral blood was not sequenced, the blood TCRbeta repertoires of the lung cancer patients in the study went unexamined. Tumor tissue showed significantly greater TCR diversity (inverse Simpson) than normal lung tissue (approximately 430 vs 150, P = 0.0075, Mann-Whitney U test). The top 100 clones accounted for a significantly larger cumulative portion of the repertoire in normal lung than in tumor tissue. TCR diversity was significantly higher in younger patients, and higher tumor TCR diversity was associated with shorter overall and disease-free survival. With only roughly 15 patients in the cohort, the authors noted that larger samples and more detailed clinical data are needed.

Libraries were constructed by multiplex PCR. Sequencer: Illumina HiSeq 2500. TCRbeta libraries were constructed through three rounds of nested PCR with primers (Table S4) according to protocols adapted from ARM-PCR. Before sequencing, PCR products of 200-500 bp were cut from the gel and purified using the QIAquick gel extraction kit. The original methods were these. Reads were cleaned using Trimmomatic, were merged into complete CDR3 sequences using FLASH, and were assigned to V(D)J germline segments using MiTCR. VDJtools was used to compute clonal diversity as the inverse Simpson's index. In-frame sequences lacking a premature stop codon were counted as productive reads. TCRdb passed the public sequencing reads through fastp at Q25 and MiXCR, retaining productive beta sequences. Each entry is one CDR3 protein sequence, shown with its most common DNA and genes. The V and J calls and clone size come from TCRdb's table, not from the authors' own analysis. In this sample the table shows approximately 110,000 distinct CDR3 sequences, roughly 75% of which occur a single time. The ten largest clones add up to under 45% of the sample.

The sequence derives from an older woman with non-small cell lung cancer. The sequenced material came from lung tumor tissue. The rearranged chain carries TRBV5-1 and TRBJ1-4, and possibly TRBD1, on 6 matching bases. The DNA sequence is as follows: TGCGCCAGCAGCTCGGGACACAGTAATGATAAACTGTTTTTT. Its protein product is CASSSGHSNDKLFF.